Presented here are 9 T cell receptor beta chains from one specimen sequenced in a study of T cell responses to AZD1222 COVID-19 vaccine. The method was immunoSEQ multiplex PCR; TCRdb's version includes in-frame clones alone and lacks a portion of them. Altogether 100,000 to 150,000 clones are present, approximately 88% being singletons, with the ten largest covering less than 30%. The material sequenced was peripheral blood, taken on day 0 of AZD1222 vaccination. The receptors here all came from an adult in good health.

The chain carries TRBV5-1 and TRBJ2-2; D gene uncertain. Trimming stripped 3 bases from V and 2 bases from J, with 8 bases between. This CDR3 has 14 residues. Germline lookup yields CDR1 SGHRS and CDR2 YFSETQ. The DNA for the CDR3 is TGCGCCAGCAGCTCTGGGCCCAACACCGGGGAGCTGTTTTTT. This encodes CASSSGPNTGELFF.

The chain couples TRBV27 to TRBJ2-7; TRBD1 might be the D (5 bases). The length of the CDR3 is 15 residues. From germline, CDR1 is MNHEY and CDR2 SMNVEV (reference sequence). Trimming left V 0 bases short and J 1 base short, with 10 bases between. The CDR3 spells CASSLSAGRSYEQYF. Here the CDR3 DNA reads TGTGCCAGCAGTTTATCGGCAGGGCGGTCCTACGAGCAGTACTTC.

The chain couples TRBV6-5 to TRBJ1-4; 10 bases fit TRBD1. V gave up 0 bases and J gave up 8 bases; unmatched junction bases: 3. Looked up from germline, CDR1 is MNHEY and CDR2 is SVGAGI. CDR3 size: 15 residues. In nucleotides, the CDR3 is TGTGCCAGCAGTTACTCGGGGGACAGGGGAGAAAAACTGTTTTTT. It translates to CASSYSGDRGEKLFF.

The rearrangement joins TRBV11-3 to TRBJ2-1, with TRBD1 matching over 12 bases. V shed 5 bases, J shed 7 bases, and the junction held 9 bases outside the gene matches. The length of the CDR3 is 16 residues. Germline CDR1 reads SGHNT; CDR2 reads YENEEA. This chain's CDR3 is CASSVAGTGGGNEQFF. The CDR3 DNA reads TGTGCCAGCAGCGTCGCCGGGACAGGGGGCGGGAATGAGCAGTTCTTC.

This clone occurred once. Other nucleotide sequences from this sample produce the same CDR3. J is TRBJ2-7 and V is TRBV27; 8 bases are shared with TRBD1. Germline CDR1 is MNHEY and CDR2 is SMNVEV (reference sequence). The CDR3 loop spans 13 amino acids. V was clipped by 5 bases and J by 2 bases; unmatched bases: 2. The CDR3 sequence is CASSRTGPYEQYF. The CDR3 bases are TGTGCCAGCAGTAGGACAGGGCCCTACGAGCAGTACTTC.

V is TRBV7-9 and J is TRBJ2-1, with 10 bases fitting TRBD1. This CDR3 spans 15 amino acids. Per germline, CDR1 SEHNR and CDR2 FQNEAQ (reference sequence). Trimming at V came to 4 bases and at J to 6 bases, leaving 6 bases not matched to a gene. The CDR3 nucleotides are TGTGCCAGCAGCTGGACAGGGGGGTATGGCAATGAGCAGTTCTTC. As protein: CASSWTGGYGNEQFF.

The chain carries TRBV7-8 and TRBJ1-2, with 10 bases aligning to TRBD1. V lost 5 bases to trimming and J lost 7 bases; unmatched junction nucleotides: 7. Per germline, CDR1 SGHVS and CDR2 FQNEAQ. The CDR3 is 14 amino acids. The CDR3 reads CASSKDRGRSGYTF. The CDR3 DNA reads TGTGCCAGCAGCAAGGACAGGGGGAGGAGTGGCTACACCTTC.

The chain links TRBV21-1 to TRBJ2-5; the table's D call, TRBD2, has no DNA check behind it. TRBV21-1 is described as a pseudogene. The CDR3 length is 11 residues. In DNA, the CDR3 is TGTGCCAGCAGAACTCAAGAGACCCAGTACTTC. Amino acid sequence: CASRTQETQYF.

The V gene is TRBV6-5, the J gene TRBJ2-1; tentatively, D is TRBD2 (6 bases). Germline V gene sequence: CDR1 MNHEY, CDR2 SVGAGI. The CDR3 sequence is 15 residues long. Trimming shortened V by 3 bases and J by 6 bases, and 15 bases separated the two germline ends. The CDR3 nucleotides read TGTGCCAGCAGTTATCGTGGGACTGCCGTCAATGAGCAGTTCTTC. Protein sequence: CASSYRGTAVNEQFF.